One sample yielded the 9 T cell receptor beta chains listed below, sequenced in a study of cytomegalovirus exposure and HLA in healthy donors. The PCR was carried out with 60 Vbeta primers and 13 Jbeta primers. Sequencing was performed with immunoSEQ multiplex PCR; in TCRdb, only in-frame clones are kept and a portion is missing. There are 110,000 to 150,000 clones in the sample; nearly 80% occur only once, and less than 2% lies in the top ten. Sequencing input: PBMCs. The receptors were sampled from a woman in her 30s in good health and CMV-seronegative.

This clone was found a few times. The CDR3 DNA follows: TGTGCCAGGCAATTCGCGGGCCAAGAGACCCAGTACTTC. Its protein is CARQFAGQETQYF. The chain links TRBV2 to TRBJ2-5; D perhaps matches TRBD2 (5 bases). V lost 9 bases, J lost 1 base, and 12 bases lay in between. This CDR3 is built from 13 residues. Germline V CDR1 and CDR2: SNHLY, FYNNEI.

The chain combines TRBV18 with TRBJ1-1, with 8 nucleotides matching TRBD1. From germline, CDR1 is KGHSH and CDR2 LQKENI. Germline trimming cut 4 bases from V and 7 bases from J; bases unmatched to any gene: 2. This CDR3 region has 12 residues. CDR3 bases: TGTGCCAGCTCACGGACAGGGATTGAAGCTTTCTTT. This gives the protein CASSRTGIEAFF.

The genes are TRBV9 and TRBJ1-1; 7 bases are a match to TRBD1. The CDR3 loop spans 14 amino acids. The J segment lost 5 bases and the V segment lost 4 bases, leaving 8 bases of the junction unmatched. Germline V CDR1 and CDR2: SGDLS, YYNGEE. The CDR3 bases are TGTGCCAGCAGCACCCGACAGGGATCGACTGAAGCTTTCTTT. Translated, it gives CASSTRQGSTEAFF.

V is TRBV5-6 and J is TRBJ2-3; 9 nucleotides align to TRBD2. From germline, CDR1 is SGHDT and CDR2 YYEEEE. The CDR3 is made up of 15 amino acids. The junction had 7 bases not matched to a gene; V was cut back by 0 bases and J by 8 bases. The CDR3 loop reads CASSLEGGGASTQYF. In DNA form, the CDR3 reads TGTGCCAGCAGCTTGGAAGGCGGGGGGGCCTCTACGCAGTATTTT.

The chain joins TRBV7-2 to TRBJ2-3; tentative D call: TRBD2 (6 bases). V was trimmed by 6 bases and J by 3 bases, leaving 13 bases between them. The CDR3 covers 14 residues. Looked up from germline, CDR1 is SGHTA and CDR2 is FQGNSA. CDR3 nucleotide sequence: TGTGCCAGCAGGGACTTTCGGGGGACAGATACGCAGTATTTT. Protein product: CASRDFRGTDTQYF.

The gene calls are TRBV27 and TRBJ2-3; D possibly corresponds to TRBD2 (5 bases). Trimming removed 4 bases from V and 0 bases from J, with 8 bases in between. CDR1 and CDR2 (germline): MNHEY, SMNVEV (reference sequence). This CDR3 contains 14 residues. The CDR3 coding sequence is TGTGCCAGCAGTTCCGGGGTTAGCACAGATACGCAGTATTTT. It encodes CASSSGVSTDTQYF.

The chain recombines TRBV6-1 with TRBJ2-1, with D maybe TRBD2 (6 bases). V lost 4 bases and J lost 6, with 13 bases in between. CDR1 and CDR2 (germline): MNHNS, SASEGT. The CDR3 spans 14 residues. The CDR3 protein is CASSAGGEFNEQFF. As DNA, the CDR3 is TGTGCCAGCAGTGCTGGCGGGGAATTCAATGAGCAGTTCTTC.

For this clone: Other DNA sequences of this sample code for an identical CDR3. The chain joins TRBV18 to TRBJ1-1, with D possibly TRBD1 on 5 matching bases. Between the trimmed V and J ends, which lost 3 bases and 3 bases, there was a span of 8 bases. The CDR3 has 13 amino acids. The germline gives CDR1 KGHSH, CDR2 LQKENI. CDR3 DNA sequence: TGTGCCAGCTCACCTCGGGGGGACACTGAAGCTTTCTTT. Amino acid sequence: CASSPRGDTEAFF.

This chain links TRBV2 with TRBJ2-7; D is possibly TRBD2 (6 bases). CDR3 length: 16 amino acids. CDR1 SNHLY and CDR2 FYNNEI come from the germline V gene. V was shortened by 5 bases and J by 0 bases, with 17 bases between the two germline ends. For the CDR3, the DNA is TGTGCCAGCAGTCCTCGGGGAGGACCTGCCTCCTACGAGCAGTACTTC. Its protein is CASSPRGGPASYEQYF.